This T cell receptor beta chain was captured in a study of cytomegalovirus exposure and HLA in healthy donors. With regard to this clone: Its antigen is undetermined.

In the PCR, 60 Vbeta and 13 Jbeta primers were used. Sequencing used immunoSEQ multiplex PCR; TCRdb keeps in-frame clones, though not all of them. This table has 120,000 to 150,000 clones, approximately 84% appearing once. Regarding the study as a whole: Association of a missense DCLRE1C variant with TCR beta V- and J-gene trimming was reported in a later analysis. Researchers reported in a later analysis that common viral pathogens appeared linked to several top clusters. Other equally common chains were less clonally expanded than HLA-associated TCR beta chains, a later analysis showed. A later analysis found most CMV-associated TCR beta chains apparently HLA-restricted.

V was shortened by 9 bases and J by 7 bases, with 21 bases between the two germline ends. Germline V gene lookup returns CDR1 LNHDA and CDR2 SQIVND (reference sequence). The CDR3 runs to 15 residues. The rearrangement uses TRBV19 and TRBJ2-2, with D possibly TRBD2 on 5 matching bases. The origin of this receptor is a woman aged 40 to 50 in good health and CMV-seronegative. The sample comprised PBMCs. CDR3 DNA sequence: TGTGCCAGCCCCGCCGCGGTCCGGGGTTTCGGGGAGCTGTTTTTT. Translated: CASPAAVRGFGELFF.